The present T cell receptor (beta chain) was sequenced within a study of identical twins. On this clonotype: At one end, the junction sequence differs from germline, possibly due to a read error.

The V gene's germline CDR1 is SSHAT and CDR2 FNYEAQ (reference sequence). CDR3 length equals 14 residues. TCRdb analysed the 5' RACE reads with MiXCR anew, one entry per CDR3 protein. The sample has just over 500,000 distinct CDR3 sequences, 20% to 25% seen once. These data were likewise used in another study, on T cells expressing NK-cell markers.

The specimen was CD4+ T cells sorted from blood. The chain links TRBV7-7 to TRBJ2-2, with D possibly being TRBD1 (5 bases). The clonotype comes from a woman aged 18-29 years in good health. CDR3 sequence: CASSLTAGFGELFF. CDR3 nucleotides: TGTGCTAGCAGCTTAACCGCAGGGTTCGGGGAGCTGTTTTTT.